The clone carrying this T cell receptor beta chain has only one observation. Its antigen is unknown. Other autoimmune diseases, uncontrolled infections, pregnancy or lactation excluded patients from enrollment. The authors diagnosed from clinical symptoms, serum thyroxine, TRAb, thyroid ultrasound and orbital computed tomography. This specimen belongs to a study of Graves' ophthalmopathy and Graves' hyperthyroidism. About the research overall: Hyperthyroidism counted as stable given no ophthalmopathy within 18 months of follow-up. Study results and caveats: Detection in blood was also observed for most expanded thyroid clonotypes above 0.001 frequency.

Amplified material comprised TCR beta CDR3 regions derived from RNA transcripts. First-round RT-PCR with HTBI primers preceded a second-round multiplex PCR. TCRdb ran MiXCR on the multiplex PCR reads and lists one entry per CDR3 protein. The sample lists 450,000 to 600,000 distinct CDR3 sequences, 35% to 40% occurring once. CDR1 and CDR2 (germline): SEHNR, FQNEAQ (reference sequence). This CDR3 has 15 residues. Trimming took 8 bases from V and 6 from J, leaving 23 bases between them. The origin of this receptor is an adult man with Graves' hyperthyroidism. The chain combines TRBV7-9 with TRBJ2-7; D is perhaps TRBD1 (6 bases). The sequencing input was peripheral blood or thyroid tissue (not recorded which). The CDR3 region is CASSLKAGVACEQYF. CDR3 nucleotides: TGTGCCAGCTCCCTGAAGGCAGGGGTTGCCTGCGAGCAGTACTTC.